The clone carrying this T cell receptor beta chain was counted a single time. This entry is derived from a study of blood T cell repertoires in COVID-19. Study-level information: Researchers got acute and convalescent COVID-19 samples from the United States, Italy and Spain. From T cells, B-cell-depleted T cells, or PBMCs came the material, which was cDNA or gDNA.

CDR3 length equals 13 residues. CDR1 SNHLY and CDR2 FYNNEI come from the germline V gene. Trimming removed 5 bases from V and 8 bases from J; junction bases left unmatched: 6. As processed by the authors: For nucleated cells, counts were estimated from reference gene primer amplification. Only in-frame clones appear in the TCRdb table, and some are missing; sequencing was by immunoSEQ multiplex PCR. The V and J calls and the clone size are those of that table, but D and trimming were determined from the DNA. The sample shows 52,000 or so clones, around 80% of them seen only once. Sample: peripheral blood. This sequence joins TRBV2 and TRBJ1-2; 9 bases are shared with TRBD1. The sequence was collected from a man in his forties with acute or convalescent COVID-19. Here the CDR3 DNA reads TGTGCCAGCAGTCCGGGACAGGGAAGCGGCTACACCTTC. This translates into CASSPGQGSGYTF.